Its frequency marks the clone carrying this TCR beta chain as medium-sized. Antigen: not known. UMI labels and 5' RACE were used to prepare the TRB cDNA libraries. TCRdb reprocessed the 5' RACE reads, keeping one entry per CDR3 protein, no DNA. The sample table includes about 23,000 distinct CDR3 sequences. The data belong to a study of CXCR3-negative and CXCR3-positive naive CD8 T cells. Study at large: The libraries together contributed 120 million to 150 million TRB reads, each supplying about 1.5 +/- 0.3 million. Study-wide results and limits: Comparison of naive CXCR3-negative and CXCR3-positive cells revealed similar TRBV-TRBJ usage, while memory cells differed. The study found comparably high diversity in both naive subsets and much lower diversity in memory CD8+ cells.

Germline lookup yields CDR1 SQVTM and CDR2 ANQGSEA. The CDR3 is 13 residues long. The sorting of each CD8+ T cell subset was done in triplicate, at about 300,000 cells each. The specimen sequenced was memory CD8+ T cells from blood. The genes are TRBV29-1 and TRBJ2-1; there is no DNA to check the TCRdb D call of TRBD1. The receptor was isolated from a human donor in good health. Some clones in this sample may be carry-over from other donors' samples. CDR3 amino acids: CSATGTDYNEQFF.